This T cell receptor beta chain was retrieved from a study of blood T cell repertoires in COVID-19. About the research overall: Both acute and convalescent COVID-19 samples were obtained from the United States, Italy and Spain. T cells, B-cell-depleted T cells, or PBMCs provided the cDNA or gDNA that served as material.

V shed 4 bases, J shed 4 bases, and the junction held 9 bases outside the gene matches. This CDR3 comprises 14 residues. In germline, CDR1 is SQVTM, CDR2 ANQGSEA. In the original analysis: Using reference gene primer amplification, nucleated cell counts were estimated. The protocol was immunoSEQ multiplex PCR, while the TCRdb copy is restricted to in-frame clones and leaves out a portion. The D gene and trimming were derived from the DNA, and the V and J assignments and clone size from that table. Of approximately 440,000 clones in the sample, roughly 88% were seen once. What the recovered Cohort 3 donors had was two negative PCRs, clearance, or symptom resolution.

The source material was PBMCs or T cells enriched from blood (not recorded which). The chain employs TRBV29-1 and TRBJ1-1; TRBD1 aligns across 7 bases. The sequence was obtained from a young man who had recovered from COVID-19. This CDR3 is CSVVKGAQVTEAFF. The CDR3 region has the DNA TGCAGCGTTGTCAAGGGGGCGCAAGTCACTGAAGCTTTCTTT. Full variable domain (outside the CDR3, taken from reference TRBV29-1 and TRBJ1-1): SAVISQKPSRDICQRGTSLTIQCQVDSQVTMMFWYRQQPGQSLTLIATANQGSEATYESGFVIDKFPISRPNLTFSTLTVSNMSPEDSSIYLCSVVKGAQVTEAFFGQGTRLTVV.